The 15 T cell receptor beta chains listed next were all sequenced from one sample in a study of cytomegalovirus exposure and HLA in healthy donors. 13 Jbeta primers and 60 Vbeta primers were used for the PCR. Sequencing used immunoSEQ multiplex PCR; TCRdb keeps in-frame clones, though not all of them. The sample contains approximately 140,000 clones, approximately 80% of which appear only once. Sequencing was done on a sample of PBMCs. The source of these receptors is a male donor in good health and CMV-seronegative.

DNA for the CDR3: TGCGCCAGCAGTTTAGCGGGGAGGCAAGAGACCCAGTACTTC. As protein: CASSLAGRQETQYF. The chain combines TRBV5-1 with TRBJ2-5; 8 bases are a match to TRBD2. V shed 5 bases, J shed 2 bases, and the junction held 5 bases outside the gene matches. Germline assignment: CDR1 SGHRS and CDR2 YFSETQ. This CDR3 has 14 residues.

The V call is TRBV7-9, the J call TRBJ1-2; 7 bases are shared with TRBD1. There are 14 residues in the CDR3. CDR1 is SEHNR, CDR2 FQNEAQ, per germline (reference sequence). The V gene end was trimmed by 6 bases and the J gene end by 4 bases; junction bases not matched to a gene: 8. The CDR3 spells CASSSGTDVYGYTF. The DNA for the CDR3 is TGTGCCAGCAGTTCCGGGACAGATGTCTATGGCTACACCTTC.

The chain has TRBV18 and TRBJ1-2; D unresolved. Per the germline V gene, CDR1 is KGHSH and CDR2 is LQKENI. The V and J ends lost 3 bases and 4 bases respectively, with 15 bases between them. The CDR3 is made up of 15 amino acids. As DNA, the CDR3 is TGTGCCAGCTCACCGATGGAGGGAAGCTTCTATGGCTACACCTTC. Residues: CASSPMEGSFYGYTF.

V is TRBV5-1 and J is TRBJ1-2; 9 nucleotides match TRBD1. The CDR3 has 14 residues. Germline-derived CDR1 and CDR2 are SGHRS and YFSETQ. V shed 2 bases and J 4 bases; nucleotides not matched to a gene: 3. The CDR3 region has the DNA TGCGCCAGCAGCTTAACGACAGGGGGCTATGGCTACACCTTC. As protein: CASSLTTGGYGYTF.

The chain carries TRBV19 and TRBJ2-3; a possible D gene is TRBD2 (6 bases). Deletions cut 5 bases from V and 2 bases from J, with 11 bases between. This CDR3 is built from 14 residues. Germline V CDR1 and CDR2: LNHDA, SQIVND (reference sequence). In nucleotides, the CDR3 is TGTGCCAGTAGTTCCCCGGGACTCACAGATACGCAGTATTTT. It codes for CASSSPGLTDTQYF. Variable domain in full (rest from reference TRBV19 and TRBJ2-3): DGGITQSPKYLFRKEGQNVTLSCEQNLNHDAMYWYRQDPGQGLRLIYYSQIVNDFQKGDIAEGYSVSREKKESFPLTVTSAQKNPTAFYLCASSSPGLTDTQYFGPGTRLTVL.

This rearrangement joins TRBV29-1 to TRBJ1-4, with a tentative D call TRBD1 (5 bases). V lost 5 bases and J lost 6, with 13 bases in between. In germline, CDR1 is SQVTM, CDR2 ANQGSEA. The CDR3 spans 13 residues. The CDR3 nucleotides read TGCAGCGTTTTAGCGGGGGTGGATGAAAAACTGTTTTTT. Protein sequence: CSVLAGVDEKLFF.

V gene TRBV18 combines with J gene TRBJ1-1; possible D gene TRBD1, 5 bases. Trimming cost V 3 bases and J 0 bases, with 8 bases left between them. The CDR3 is 14 residues long. Germline V gives CDR1 KGHSH, CDR2 LQKENI. The CDR3 reads CASSPDTLNTEAFF. CDR3 nucleotides: TGTGCCAGCTCACCGGACACTTTGAACACTGAAGCTTTCTTT.

V gene TRBV5-1 combines with J gene TRBJ2-1; D may be TRBD2 (7 bases). The V and J ends lost 3 bases and 5 bases respectively, with 15 bases between them. The CDR3 contains 15 residues. Germline CDR1 SGHRS, CDR2 YFSETQ. The CDR3 region is CASSSVGGGNNEQFF. DNA for the CDR3: TGCGCCAGCAGCTCGGTGGGAGGGGGGAACAATGAGCAGTTCTTC.

This clone came up a few times. Germline is not matched at one junction end, which may reflect a read error. The genes are TRBV7-7 and TRBJ2-5; tentatively, D is TRBD2 (7 bases). Germline V CDR1 and CDR2: SSHAT, FNYEAQ (reference sequence). The CDR3 covers 16 residues. CDR3 in amino acids: CASSSSGGRSGGTQYF. In DNA, the CDR3 is TGTGCTAGCAGCTCGTCGGGGGGCCGGTCTGGCGGGACCCAGTACTTC.

This chain connects TRBV7-8 to TRBJ1-3, with 7 positions matching TRBD1. This CDR3 is built from 16 residues. The germline V gene encodes CDR1 SGHVS and CDR2 FQNEAQ. The V segment lost 5 bases and the J segment 0 bases; nucleotides outside the gene matches: 7. The CDR3 loop reads CASSANRGLSGNTIYF. CDR3 DNA sequence: TGTGCCAGCAGCGCAAACAGGGGACTCTCTGGAAACACCATATATTTT.

J is TRBJ1-2 and V is TRBV6-4; D remains ambiguous. Trimming took off 0 bases at V and 8 bases at J, with 7 bases between the two ends. CDR1 is MRHNA and CDR2 is SNTAGT in the germline V gene. This CDR3 has 12 residues. The CDR3 region is CASSDSGRGYTF. For the CDR3, the DNA is TGTGCCAGCAGTGACTCAGGGAGAGGCTACACCTTC.

This clone occurred once. This sequence joins TRBV4-2 and TRBJ1-2, with TRBD1 identical over 9 bases. V shed 1 base, J shed 8 bases, and the junction held 11 bases outside the gene matches. Germline V gene sequence: CDR1 LGHNA, CDR2 YNFKEQ. The CDR3 totals 16 residues. The CDR3 DNA reads as TGTGCCAGCAGCCAAGGAACCCGGGACAGGGAATGGGGCTACACCTTC. Encoded protein: CASSQGTRDREWGYTF.

The gene calls are TRBV7-9 and TRBJ1-1; 7 bases align to TRBD1. Germline-derived CDR1 and CDR2 are SEHNR and FQNEAQ (reference sequence). J gave up 3 bases and V 11 bases, and 9 bases lay outside the gene matches. This CDR3 is built from 13 residues. The CDR3 DNA reads TGTGCCGGCCCAGAGGGGGCGGACACTGAAGCTTTCTTT. Its translation: CAGPEGADTEAFF.

The V and J genes are TRBV19 and TRBJ1-2; perhaps TRBD1 as D (5 bases). Trimming cost V 6 bases and J 4 bases, with 12 bases left between them. Germline-derived CDR1 and CDR2 are LNHDA and SQIVND (reference sequence). This CDR3 region has 13 residues. The CDR3 reads CASRRTSVYGYTF. CDR3 sequence (DNA): TGTGCCAGTAGGAGGACATCCGTCTATGGCTACACCTTC.

This clone was counted between two and nine times. This rearrangement joins TRBV11-2 to TRBJ2-7; 7 positions agree with TRBD1. The CDR3 length is 15 residues. Germline lookup yields CDR1 SGHAT and CDR2 FQNNGV. V was clipped by 2 bases and J by 5 bases; unmatched bases: 9. CDR3 amino acids: CASSLRPGGRNEQYF. The CDR3 coding sequence is TGTGCCAGCAGCTTAAGACCAGGGGGACGGAACGAGCAGTACTTC.